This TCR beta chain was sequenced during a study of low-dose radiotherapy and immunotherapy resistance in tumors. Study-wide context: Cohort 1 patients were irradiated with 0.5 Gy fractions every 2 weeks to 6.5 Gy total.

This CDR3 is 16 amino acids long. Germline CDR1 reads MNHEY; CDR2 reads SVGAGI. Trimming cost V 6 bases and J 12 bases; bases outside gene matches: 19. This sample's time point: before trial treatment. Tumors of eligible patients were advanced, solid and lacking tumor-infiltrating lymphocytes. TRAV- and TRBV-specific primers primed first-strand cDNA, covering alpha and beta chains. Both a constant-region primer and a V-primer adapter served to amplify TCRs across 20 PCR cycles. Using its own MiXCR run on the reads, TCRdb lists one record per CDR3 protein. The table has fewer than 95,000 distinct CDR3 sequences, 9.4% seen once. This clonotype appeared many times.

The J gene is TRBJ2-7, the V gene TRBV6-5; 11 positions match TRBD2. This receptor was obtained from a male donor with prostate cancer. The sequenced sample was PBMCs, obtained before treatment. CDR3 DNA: TGTGCCAGCAGACCCACCTCGACTAGCGGGATGCCAAGGTGGTACTTC. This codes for CASRPTSTSGMPRWYF.